The 11 T cell receptor beta chains below come from one sample, sequenced in a study of T cell repertoires in cytomegalovirus infection. TCRdb re-derived calls from the reads in MiXCR, one entry per CDR3 protein. The sample consists of about 490,000 distinct CDR3 sequences, more than 20% of them appearing once. The sequenced sample consisted of PBMCs. These receptor sequences come from a human donor in good health (CMV status not recorded). Some clones in this sample may be carry-over from other donors' samples.

V is TRBV27 and J is TRBJ2-1, with D perhaps TRBD1 (6 bases). V lost 6 bases and J 4 bases, leaving 10 bases between the germline ends. CDR1 and CDR2 from the germline V gene are MNHEY and SMNVEV (reference sequence). This CDR3 has 13 amino acids. In DNA form, the CDR3 reads TGTGCCAGCAGAGGACAGTATTACAATGAGCAGTTCTTC. Protein product: CASRGQYYNEQFF.

This chain connects TRBV4-1 to TRBJ2-3, with D perhaps TRBD2 (6 bases). The CDR3 covers 15 residues. Per germline, CDR1 MGHRA and CDR2 YSYEKL. V was cut by 4 bases and J by 0 bases, with 11 bases left in between. In DNA form, the CDR3 reads TGCGCCAGCAGCCGTAGCGGAGATAGCACAGATACGCAGTATTTT. Translation gives CASSRSGDSTDTQYF.

The rearrangement links TRBV7-2 to TRBJ1-5; D perhaps matches TRBD1 (5 bases). Germline CDR1 and CDR2: SGHTA and FQGNSA. CDR3 length equals 16 residues. Deletions cut 5 bases from V and 6 bases from J, with 20 bases between. DNA for the CDR3: TGTGCCAGCAGCGGGGGGGGGGGGGGGGGGGGTCAGCCCCAGCATTTT. Amino acids: CASSGGGGGGGQPQHF.

This clonotype was found many times. The CDR3 coding sequence is TGTGCCAGCAGCTTAAATTTCGGGAGAAGTGCGAATGAGCAGTTCTTC. It encodes CASSLNFGRSANEQFF. The chain recombines TRBV7-2 with TRBJ2-1, with a possible D match to TRBD2 (6 bases). With 2 bases removed from V and 7 bases from J, the gap between germline ends came to 18 bases. CDR3 length: 16 amino acids. Germline V gene lookup returns CDR1 SGHTA and CDR2 FQGNSA.

The chain employs TRBV6-5 and TRBJ2-5, with D uncertain. The germline V gene encodes CDR1 MNHEY and CDR2 SVGAGI. V was shortened by 3 bases and J by 3 bases, with 8 bases between the two germline ends. The CDR3 is 13 amino acids. The CDR3 loop reads CASSYLVKETQYF. Written as DNA, the CDR3 is TGTGCCAGCAGTTATTTGGTAAAAGAGACCCAGTACTTC.

The rearrangement uses TRBV4-2 and TRBJ2-3, with 9 positions matching TRBD2. Trimming cost V 1 base and J 2 bases; bases outside gene matches: 7. Germline loops: CDR1 LGHNA, CDR2 YNFKEQ. The CDR3 has 17 amino acids. The CDR3 protein is CASSQGGLAGYTDTQYF. The CDR3 region has the DNA TGTGCCAGCAGCCAAGGAGGGCTAGCGGGATACACAGATACGCAGTATTTT.

This clonotype was detected a few times. The rearrangement links TRBV24-1 to TRBJ2-2; 11 nucleotides align to TRBD2. This CDR3 comprises 17 residues. V dropped 4 bases and J dropped 1; count of bases not matched to a gene: 4. The germline gives CDR1 KGHDR, CDR2 SFDVKD. The CDR3 DNA reads TGTGCCACCAGTGAGACTGGACTAGCGGGGAACACCGGGGAGCTGTTTTTT. Amino acids: CATSETGLAGNTGELFF.

A few counts support this clonotype. V and J are TRBV24-1 and TRBJ2-5, with TRBD2 matching over 9 bases. The V segment lost 0 bases and the J segment 5 bases; nucleotides outside the gene matches: 6. The germline CDR1 and CDR2 sequences are KGHDR and SFDVKD. The CDR3 is 16 amino acids. CDR3 DNA sequence: TGTGCCACCAGTGATTTGAGTAGCGGGAGTCGGGAGACCCAGTACTTC. Its translation is CATSDLSSGSRETQYF.

This clonotype was seen more than once but under ten times. This rearrangement joins TRBV19 to TRBJ1-2, with D unclear. CDR3 length equals 14 residues. Between the trimmed V and J ends, which lost 3 bases and 4 bases, there was a span of 12 bases. Germline values: CDR1 LNHDA, CDR2 SQIVND (reference sequence). The CDR3 spells CASSISPGIYGYTF. The CDR3 DNA reads as TGTGCCAGTAGTATCTCCCCCGGTATCTATGGCTACACCTTC.

This clonotype has at least ten counts. V gene TRBV7-2 combines with J gene TRBJ2-5, with D uncertain. Trimming removed 1 base at V and 7 bases at J, with 10 bases between. The germline CDR1 and CDR2 sequences are SGHTA and FQGNSA. This CDR3 spans 13 amino acids. CDR3 amino acids: CASSLGATGTQYF. The CDR3 DNA is TGTGCCAGCAGCTTAGGTGCGACCGGGACCCAGTACTTC.

This chain connects TRBV4-3 to TRBJ2-4; a possible D gene is TRBD1 (6 bases). Trimming removed 0 bases at V and 1 base at J, with 13 bases between. CDR1 is LGHNA and CDR2 is YSLEER in the germline V gene. This CDR3 is 17 amino acids long. This CDR3 reads CASSQEGAGAAKNIQYF. The CDR3 coding sequence is TGCGCCAGCAGCCAAGAGGGGGCAGGGGCGGCCAAAAACATTCAGTACTTC.